This is a list of T cell receptor beta chains from one sample in a study of cytomegalovirus exposure and HLA in healthy donors. The data were produced by immunoSEQ multiplex PCR, yet TCRdb's version contains in-frame clones alone and is incomplete. The sample lists about 110,000 clones, approximately 71% occurring once. Material for sequencing was PBMCs. Every receptor here comes from a man aged 40-49 years in good health and CMV-seronegative. The CDR3 runs from the conserved cysteine through the conserved F or W. Fields, in order: J gene, clone size, D gene, CDR3 length, V gene, CDR3 DNA, CDR3 protein. A D gene is named only where the DNA matches it firmly. Where a row states a size, it is once, few, many or the class of an expanded clone; other rows omit it.

>TRBJ1-2|NA|TRBD1|13|TRBV18
TGTGCCAGCTCAACTGACAGGGGGCATGGCTACACCTTC
CASSTDRGHGYTF
>TRBJ1-2|NA|NA|18|TRBV7-2
TGTGCCAGCAGCTTAAGGGTATCCGGGCCAGGGATATATAGTGGCTACACCTTC
CASSLRVSGPGIYSGYTF
>TRBJ1-5|NA|NA|15|TRBV10-3
TGTGCCATCAGTGAGTCTTCAGGGATTAATCAGCCCCAGCATTTT
CAISESSGINQPQHF
>TRBJ2-1|NA|NA|14|TRBV5-1
TGCGCCAGCAGCTTGGACAGGGTCTATAGTGAGCAGTTCTTC
CASSLDRVYSEQFF
>TRBJ1-5|few|TRBD1|14|TRBV19
TGTGCCAGTAGGCCCCCGGGACAGGGGAAGCCCCAGCATTTT
CASRPPGQGKPQHF
>TRBJ2-1|NA|NA|13|TRBV6-6
TGTGCCAGCAGTTACCCCGAGCCCAATGAGCAGTTCTTC
CASSYPEPNEQFF
>TRBJ2-5|NA|NA|15|TRBV30
TGTGCCTGGAGCCCAAAAAGAACCCTCGGAGAGACCCAGTACTTC
CAWSPKRTLGETQYF
>TRBJ2-7|NA|NA|15|TRBV7-9
TGTGCCAGCAGCTTAGGCGGGTCCCCAGGTCACGAGCAGTACTTC
CASSLGGSPGHEQYF
>TRBJ2-1|NA|TRBD2|17|TRBV5-1
TGCGCCAGCGGCACTGGACTAGCGGACTTCTCCTACAATGAGCAGTTCTTC
CASGTGLADFSYNEQFF
>TRBJ2-7|NA|TRBD2|19|TRBV7-9
TGTGCCAGCAGCTCTATCCCCATACGGGGGGTAATGAAGTACTACGAGCAGTACTTC
CASSSIPIRGVMKYYEQYF
>TRBJ1-2|NA|TRBD1|17|TRBV29-1
TGCAGCGTTGAAGATAATATTAAACGGACAGGGAGTTATGGCTACACCTTC
CSVEDNIKRTGSYGYTF
>TRBJ2-1|NA|TRBD2|14|TRBV19
TGTGCCAGTAGAGTACTAGCGGGAGAGAATGAGCAGTTCTTC
CASRVLAGENEQFF
>TRBJ1-1|NA|NA|13|TRBV5-1
TGCGCCAGCAGCTTGGGAGGAGGAACTGAAGCTTTCTTT
CASSLGGGTEAFF
>TRBJ1-1|NA|TRBD1|15|TRBV27
TGTGCCAGCAGCCCGACAGGGATTCTGAACACTGAAGCTTTCTTT
CASSPTGILNTEAFF
>TRBJ1-3|NA|TRBD1|16|TRBV6-5
TGTGCCAGCAGTTACAAAAACCCGAGACAGGGGAACACCATATATTTT
CASSYKNPRQGNTIYF
>TRBJ2-4|few|NA|17|TRBV2
TGTGCCAGCAGTTCCCGGTCCGCGGGGATAGCCAAAAACATTCAGTACTTC
CASSSRSAGIAKNIQYF
>TRBJ1-2|once|NA|14|TRBV5-1
TGCGCCAGCAGCCCCTCACAGGGACACTATGGCTACACCTTC
CASSPSQGHYGYTF
>TRBJ1-3|once|NA|15|TRBV6-1
TGTGCCACCGGGAGAAGGACGAGCTCTGGAAACACCATATATTTT
CATGRRTSSGNTIYF
>TRBJ1-1|NA|NA|16|TRBV12-5
TGTGCTAGTGGTTTGTTGGGACATGGCCAGCACACTGAAGCTTTCTTT
CASGLLGHGQHTEAFF
>TRBJ1-5|NA|TRBD1|15|TRBV4-1
TGCGCCAGCAGCCAAGTGCCACAGGGGAGTCAGCCCCAGCATTTT
CASSQVPQGSQPQHF
>TRBJ2-2|NA|NA|14|TRBV30
TGTGCCTGGCGTAGGACATCCTACACCGGGGAGCTGTTTTTT
CAWRRTSYTGELFF
>TRBJ2-7|NA|NA|13|TRBV25-1
TGTGCCAGCAGTGCCCCACATTCCTACGAGCAGTACTTC
CASSAPHSYEQYF
>TRBJ2-7|NA|TRBD1|13|TRBV29-1
TGCAGCGTTGCTCGGACAGGGAAAGGCGAGCAGTACTTC
CSVARTGKGEQYF
>TRBJ2-1|few|TRBD2|17|TRBV4-2
TGTGCCAGCAGCCAAGTTGTGCTAGCGGGGGGTCACAATGAGCAGTTCTTC
CASSQVVLAGGHNEQFF
>TRBJ2-7|NA|NA|14|TRBV13
TGTGCCAGCAGCCTAGGGGAAAAGGAGTACGAGCAGTACTTC
CASSLGEKEYEQYF
>TRBJ1-5|NA|TRBD1|15|TRBV19
TGTGCCACTAAGACAGGGAACTTTCTCAATCAGCCCCAGCATTTT
CATKTGNFLNQPQHF
>TRBJ2-5|NA|NA|14|TRBV9
TGTGCCAGCAGCGTAGGGCAGGGCGTGGAGACCCAGTACTTC
CASSVGQGVETQYF
>TRBJ2-2|NA|NA|12|TRBV10-2
TGCGCCAGCAGCCTTAGTACCGGGGAGCTGTTTTTT
CASSLSTGELFF
>TRBJ2-7|NA|TRBD1|16|TRBV30
TGTGCCTGGAGTGCTCCCCCGGGACAGGGTTTATACGAGCAGTACTTC
CAWSAPPGQGLYEQYF
>TRBJ1-1|NA|TRBD1|16|TRBV5-4
TGTGCCAGCAGCGTGGCCGCTAACAGGGGGGATACTGAAGCTTTCTTT
CASSVAANRGDTEAFF
>TRBJ2-3|NA|TRBD2|18|TRBV7-6
TGTGCCAGCAGCGGAATGGGGCTAGCGGGGGGTAGCACAGATACGCAGTATTTT
CASSGMGLAGGSTDTQYF
>TRBJ1-1|NA|NA|11|TRBV30
TGTGCCTGGAGTGTCCGAAGACAGGCTTTCTTT
CAWSVRRQAFF
>TRBJ1-2|NA|NA|15|TRBV4-3
TGCGCCAGCAGCCAAGCTCTAGGCGGGTACTATGGCTACACCTTC
CASSQALGGYYGYTF
>TRBJ2-7|NA|TRBD1|16|TRBV4-3
TGCGCCAGCAGCCAAAAGTGGGCAGGGGGCCGGTACGAGCAGTACTTC
CASSQKWAGGRYEQYF
>TRBJ1-6|NA|TRBD1|15|TRBV5-5
TGTGCCAGCAGCCAAGGGACAGGGGCGGCTTCACCCCTCCACTTT
CASSQGTGAASPLHF
>TRBJ2-1|few|NA|12|TRBV7-6
TGTGCCAGCAGCTCATCCGGGACTGCGCAGTTCTTC
CASSSSGTAQFF
>TRBJ2-2|NA|TRBD1|14|TRBV7-3
TGTGCCAGCAGCCGTGACAGGGGCGGCGGGGAGCTGTTTTTT
CASSRDRGGGELFF
>TRBJ2-2|NA|NA|15|TRBV9
TGTGCCAGCAGCGTAGAGCTGGGGGGAGTCGGGGAGCTGTTTTTT
CASSVELGGVGELFF
>TRBJ1-3|once|NA|13|TRBV5-4
TGTGCCAGCAGCTTGGTCGGTGGAAACACCATATATTTT
CASSLVGGNTIYF
>TRBJ2-4|NA|TRBD2|16|TRBV27
TGTGCCAGCAGTTTTCTAGCGGGGGGGCCCAAAAACATTCAGTACTTC
CASSFLAGGPKNIQYF
>TRBJ1-1|once|NA|12|TRBV7-9
TGTGCCAGCAGCTTGAGAAGCGCTGAAGCTTTCTTT
CASSLRSAEAFF
>TRBJ1-2|NA|NA|13|TRBV7-3
TGTGCCAGCAGCCCCGATAGGGGCTATGGCTACACCTTC
CASSPDRGYGYTF
>TRBJ2-1|NA|TRBD2|15|TRBV18
TGTGCCAGCTCGCGGACTAGCGGGGGGTACAATGAGCAGTTCTTC
CASSRTSGGYNEQFF
>TRBJ2-1|NA|TRBD1|14|TRBV7-6
TGTGCCAGCAGCTTAGCGGACAGGGAGAATGAGCAGTTCTTC
CASSLADRENEQFF
>TRBJ1-2|NA|NA|14|TRBV18
TGTGCCAGCTCGGCTAGCGGAGGGAACTATGGCTACACCTTC
CASSASGGNYGYTF